The 4 T cell receptor beta chains given below trace back to one sample, sequenced in a study of T cells in Graves' hyperthyroidism and ophthalmopathy. Amplified TCR beta CDR3 regions derived from RNA transcripts. First-round RT-PCR of the TCR CDR3 relied on the HTBI primer set. TCRdb processed the multiplex PCR reads anew with MiXCR; each CDR3 protein has one entry. The sample holds about 420,000 distinct CDR3 sequences; around 16% are singletons and the top ten take around an eighth. Source material: blood. These receptors all stem from a woman in her late teens or twenties with Graves' hyperthyroidism.

Ten or more counts support this clonotype. The chain links TRBV12-3 or TRBV12-4 to TRBJ1-5, with 9 nucleotides matching TRBD1. CDR3 length equals 15 residues. V dropped 5 bases and J dropped 6; count of bases not matched to a gene: 8. In DNA, the CDR3 is TGTGCCAGCAGTACCGGACAGGGGAGGGGTCAGCCCCAGCATTTT. Its translation is CASSTGQGRGQPQHF.

This clonotype was recorded a few times. The rearrangement uses TRBV7-9 and TRBJ1-1; D possibly corresponds to TRBD1 (5 bases). This CDR3 is 12 amino acids long. Trimming took off 2 bases at V and 6 bases at J, with 7 bases between the two ends. Germline lookup yields CDR1 SEHNR and CDR2 FQNEAQ (reference sequence). This CDR3 reads CASSLMGAEAFF. The CDR3 nucleotides are TGTGCCAGCAGCTTAATGGGGGCTGAAGCTTTCTTT.

Ten or more counts support this clonotype. V gene TRBV2 combines with J gene TRBJ1-1, with D unclear. Trimming pared 10 bases from V and 0 bases from J, leaving 12 bases between. CDR3 length: 13 residues. Per the germline V gene, CDR1 is SNHLY and CDR2 is FYNNEI. CDR3 in DNA: TGTGCCACCCACCGCGGATTGAACACTGAAGCTTTCTTT. Protein sequence: CATHRGLNTEAFF.

The CDR3 DNA reads TGTGCCATCAAAGGGGGACCTAACTATGGCTACACCTTC. Protein sequence: CAIKGGPNYGYTF. The chain carries TRBV2 and TRBJ1-2; perhaps TRBD1 as D (6 bases). CDR3 length: 13 residues. Germline V lookup: CDR1 SNHLY, CDR2 FYNNEI. The germline V and J ends were trimmed by 10 bases and 0 bases, with 12 bases remaining between them.